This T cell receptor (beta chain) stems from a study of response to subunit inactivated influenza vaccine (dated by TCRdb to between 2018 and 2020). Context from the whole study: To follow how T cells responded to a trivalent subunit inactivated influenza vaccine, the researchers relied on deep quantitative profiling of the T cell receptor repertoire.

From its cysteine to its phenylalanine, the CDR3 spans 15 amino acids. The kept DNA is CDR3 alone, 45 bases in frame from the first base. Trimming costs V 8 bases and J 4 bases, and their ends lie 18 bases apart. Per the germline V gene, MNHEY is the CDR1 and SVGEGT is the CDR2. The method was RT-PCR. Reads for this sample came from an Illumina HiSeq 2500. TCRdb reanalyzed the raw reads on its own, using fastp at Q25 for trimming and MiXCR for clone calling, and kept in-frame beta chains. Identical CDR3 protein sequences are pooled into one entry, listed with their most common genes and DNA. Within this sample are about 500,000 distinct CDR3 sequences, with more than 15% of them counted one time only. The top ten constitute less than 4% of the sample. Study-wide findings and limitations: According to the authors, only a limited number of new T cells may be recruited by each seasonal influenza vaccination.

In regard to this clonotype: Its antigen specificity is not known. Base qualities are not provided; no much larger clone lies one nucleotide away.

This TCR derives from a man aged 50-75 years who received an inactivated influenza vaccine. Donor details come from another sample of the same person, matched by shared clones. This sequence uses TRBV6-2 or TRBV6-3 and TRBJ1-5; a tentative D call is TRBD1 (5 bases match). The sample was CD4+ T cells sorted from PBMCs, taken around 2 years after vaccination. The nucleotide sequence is TGTGCCAGCGAGACCCGGGGCTCCCCTAATCAGCCCCAGCATTTT. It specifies CASETRGSPNQPQHF.